The rows below give T cell receptor beta chains drawn from one sample of a study of vaccination effects on CD4 cells after COVID-19. Libraries were prepared by immunoSEQ multiplex PCR; TCRdb keeps only in-frame clonotypes and omits some of them. The sample records approximately 47,000 clones, 70% being singletons. For these receptors, no antigen is known. The sample here was CD4+ T cells from PBMCs cultured without peptide, taken after COVID-19 vaccination. These TCRs come from a human donor who received a COVID-19 vaccine. CDR3s include the opening cysteine and the closing phenylalanine or tryptophan. Each record gives: D gene, clone size, V gene, J gene, CDR3 protein, CDR3 DNA. The D gene is left open where the match is weak. Clone size is shown for a subset of rows, as once, few, many or a class of expanded clone.

D: TRBD1; size: NA; V: TRBV19; J: TRBJ1-6; CDR3: CASSIAGTAYNSPLHF; DNA: TGTGCCAGTAGTATAGCCGGGACAGCCTATAATTCACCCCTCCACTTT
D: TRBD1; size: NA; V: TRBV19; J: TRBJ2-7; CDR3: CASKRTGQGSYEQYF; DNA: TGTGCCAGTAAAAGGACGGGACAGGGGTCCTACGAGCAGTACTTC
D: NA; size: NA; V: TRBV5-1; J: TRBJ1-6; CDR3: CASSFETAGNSPLHF; DNA: TGCGCCAGCAGCTTTGAGACAGCGGGTAATTCACCCCTCCACTTT
D: TRBD1; size: NA; V: TRBV6-5; J: TRBJ1-2; CDR3: CASKIGRQGAYGYTF; DNA: TGTGCCAGCAAAATCGGCCGACAGGGGGCATATGGCTACACCTTC
D: NA; size: NA; V: TRBV30; J: TRBJ1-5; CDR3: CAWSAGQDQPQHF; DNA: TGTGCCTGGAGTGCAGGGCAGGATCAGCCCCAGCATTTT
D: TRBD2; size: NA; V: TRBV6-5; J: TRBJ2-7; CDR3: CASMGAGTPSYEQYF; DNA: TGTGCCAGCATGGGAGCGGGGACGCCTTCCTACGAGCAGTACTTC
D: NA; size: NA; V: TRBV2; J: TRBJ2-1; CDR3: CASSVGTSGNEQFF; DNA: TGTGCCAGCAGCGTGGGGACAAGCGGCAATGAGCAGTTCTTC
D: NA; size: NA; V: TRBV11-2; J: TRBJ2-7; CDR3: CASSLENEQYF; DNA: TGTGCCAGCAGCTTAGAAAACGAGCAGTACTTC
D: NA; size: NA; V: TRBV7-2; J: TRBJ2-7; CDR3: CASSLAQVLRRYEQYF; DNA: TGTGCCAGCAGCTTAGCGCAGGTACTCCGAAGGTACGAGCAGTACTTC
D: TRBD2; size: NA; V: TRBV27; J: TRBJ2-7; CDR3: CASSLAGGPSYEQYF; DNA: TGTGCCAGCAGTTTAGCGGGAGGACCGTCCTACGAGCAGTACTTC
D: TRBD2; size: NA; V: TRBV7-2; J: TRBJ2-1; CDR3: CASSIGGVLGNEQFF; DNA: TGTGCCAGCAGCATCGGGGGGGTATTAGGGAATGAGCAGTTCTTC
D: TRBD2; size: few; V: TRBV9; J: TRBJ2-1; CDR3: CASSVASSGSSYNEQFF; DNA: TGTGCCAGCAGCGTAGCATCTAGCGGGAGTTCCTACAATGAGCAGTTCTTC
D: NA; size: NA; V: TRBV30; J: TRBJ2-3; CDR3: CAWSVTKEVYF; DNA: TGTGCCTGGAGTGTAACCAAAGAGGTGTATTTT
D: NA; size: NA; V: TRBV6-5; J: TRBJ1-4; CDR3: CASSSPVSGGEKLFF; DNA: TGTGCCAGCAGTTCCCCCGTCTCGGGGGGTGAAAAACTGTTTTTT
D: TRBD2; size: NA; V: TRBV7-2; J: TRBJ2-1; CDR3: CASSLRGGLAGTRGHEQFF; DNA: TGTGCCAGCAGCTTACGGGGGGGGCTAGCGGGGACGAGGGGGCATGAGCAGTTCTTC
D: TRBD2; size: NA; V: TRBV6-2/TRBV6-3; J: TRBJ2-3; CDR3: CASSQGLANTQYF; DNA: TGTGCCAGCAGTCAGGGACTAGCAAATACGCAGTATTTT
D: NA; size: NA; V: TRBV3-1/TRBV3-2; J: TRBJ1-2; CDR3: CASSLGPYGYTF; DNA: TGTGCCAGCAGCCTGGGACCCTATGGCTACACCTTC
D: TRBD1; size: NA; V: TRBV5-1; J: TRBJ2-1; CDR3: CASSYGTGGDEQFF; DNA: TGCGCCAGCAGCTACGGGACAGGGGGCGATGAGCAGTTCTTC
D: NA; size: NA; V: TRBV7-9; J: TRBJ2-3; CDR3: CASSLMTGTDTQYF; DNA: TGTGCCAGCAGCTTGATGACCGGCACAGATACGCAGTATTTT
D: NA; size: NA; V: TRBV12-3/TRBV12-4; J: TRBJ2-6; CDR3: CASSFGANVLTF; DNA: TGTGCCAGCAGTTTTGGGGCCAACGTCCTGACTTTC
D: NA; size: NA; V: TRBV7-9; J: TRBJ2-2; CDR3: CASSFIVRELFF; DNA: TGTGCCAGCAGCTTCATCGTTAGGGAGCTGTTTTTT
D: NA; size: NA; V: TRBV3-1/TRBV3-2; J: TRBJ1-1; CDR3: CASSLGQLNTEAFF; DNA: TGTGCCAGCAGCCTAGGACAGCTGAACACTGAAGCTTTCTTT
D: NA; size: once; V: TRBV7-9; J: TRBJ2-7; CDR3: CATYRQTPQAYEQYF; DNA: TGTGCCACCTATCGACAGACCCCTCAAGCCTACGAGCAGTACTTC
D: NA; size: NA; V: TRBV11-2; J: TRBJ1-1; CDR3: CASSLVYSGPGTEAFF; DNA: TGTGCCAGCAGCTTAGTCTATTCCGGGCCGGGCACTGAAGCTTTCTTT
D: NA; size: few; V: TRBV12-5; J: TRBJ1-1; CDR3: CASGLEVPTEAFF; DNA: TGTGCTAGTGGTTTGGAAGTGCCCACTGAAGCTTTCTTT
D: TRBD1; size: NA; V: TRBV4-1; J: TRBJ1-6; CDR3: CASSLGTAVYNSPLHF; DNA: TGCGCCAGCAGCCTCGGGACAGCGGTTTATAATTCACCCCTCCACTTT
D: NA; size: NA; V: TRBV5-1; J: TRBJ1-1; CDR3: CASSYENTEAFF; DNA: TGCGCCAGCAGCTACGAGAACACTGAAGCTTTCTTT
D: TRBD2; size: NA; V: TRBV3-1/TRBV3-2; J: TRBJ2-5; CDR3: CASSPGTSGRLPYETQYF; DNA: TGTGCCAGCAGCCCTGGGACTAGCGGGAGATTGCCATATGAGACCCAGTACTTC
D: TRBD1; size: few; V: TRBV14; J: TRBJ2-7; CDR3: CASSHTRQGAYYEQYF; DNA: TGTGCCAGCAGCCACACGAGGCAGGGGGCCTACTACGAGCAGTACTTC
D: NA; size: NA; V: TRBV6-4; J: TRBJ1-2; CDR3: CASSDLGRANGYTF; DNA: TGTGCCAGCAGTGACTTAGGCAGGGCAAACGGCTACACCTTC
D: TRBD1; size: once; V: TRBV27; J: TRBJ1-2; CDR3: CASSITGVYGYTF; DNA: TGTGCCAGCAGTATAACAGGGGTATACGGCTACACCTTC
D: NA; size: NA; V: TRBV20-1; J: TRBJ1-1; CDR3: CSASVVGGNTEAFF; DNA: TGCAGTGCTAGTGTAGTAGGGGGGAACACTGAAGCTTTCTTT
D: NA; size: NA; V: TRBV13; J: TRBJ1-2; CDR3: CASSRRGRERGYTF; DNA: TGTGCCAGCAGCCGCCGCGGGAGGGAGCGGGGCTACACCTTC
D: NA; size: once; V: TRBV10-3; J: TRBJ2-7; CDR3: CAISDGLSGNEQYF; DNA: TGTGCCATCAGTGATGGACTGTCGGGGAACGAGCAGTACTTC